This TCR beta chain was sequenced for a study of cytomegalovirus exposure and HLA in healthy donors. Germline CDR1 and CDR2: SEHNR and FQNEAQ (reference sequence). The CDR3 length is 14 residues. Amplification used 60 Vbeta primers and 13 Jbeta primers. Only in-frame clones appear in the TCRdb table, and some are missing; sequencing was by immunoSEQ multiplex PCR. The sample shows roughly 190,000 clones, about 80% of them seen only once. This clonotype was obtained from a middle-aged woman in good health and CMV-seronegative. The material sequenced was PBMCs. V gene TRBV7-9 combines with J gene TRBJ2-5; tentatively, D is TRBD1 (6 bases). The DNA end lines up better with TRBJ2-7; the J call may be wrong. The CDR3 loop reads CASSRKGESLEQYF. CDR3 DNA sequence: TGTGCCAGCAGTAGAAAGGGGGAGTCTCTCGAGCAGTACTTC.